The 28 T cell receptor beta chains presented below share a single source sample, sequenced in a study of T-cell memory formation after mild COVID-19. TCRdb redid the calling of the 5' RACE reads with MiXCR, one entry per CDR3 protein. This sample has a few hundred thousand distinct CDR3 sequences; around 20% occur once, and the top ten carry around 20%. Sequencing was done on a sample of PBMCs or a T cell subset sorted from them (not recorded which). The origin of the receptors is a man between 18 and 35 years old who had mild COVID-19 (a few samples of this study predate the infection). Cell type and time point are not known.

The V and J genes are TRBV24-1 and TRBJ2-5; possible D gene TRBD2, 6 bases. The CDR3 is made up of 17 amino acids. V was clipped by 4 bases and J by 7 bases, with 24 bases between them. From germline, CDR1 is KGHDR and CDR2 SFDVKD. The DNA of the CDR3 is TGTGCCACCAGTGACCGTTCCAGCCAGGGAGGAGGCGCGACCCAGTACTTC. Encoded protein: CATSDRSSQGGGATQYF.

The chain employs TRBV5-1 and TRBJ2-5, with TRBD2 identical over 10 bases. In germline, CDR1 is SGHRS, CDR2 YFSETQ. The V gene end was trimmed by 4 bases and the J gene end by 5 bases; junction bases not matched to a gene: 5. CDR3 length: 14 amino acids. Written as DNA, the CDR3 is TGCGCCAGCAGCCCGACTAGCGGGTCGGAGACCCAGTACTTC. It translates to CASSPTSGSETQYF.

The V gene is TRBV28, the J gene TRBJ2-2; 10 bases line up with TRBD1. The CDR3 is 14 amino acids. The ends lost 6 bases at V and 4 bases at J; junction bases unmatched: 2. Per germline, CDR1 MDHEN and CDR2 SYDVKM. This chain's CDR3 is CASRDRGGTGELFF. The CDR3 region has the DNA TGTGCCAGCAGGGACAGGGGGGGCACCGGGGAGCTGTTTTTT.

V is TRBV6-1 and J is TRBJ2-7; 8 bases are a match to TRBD2. CDR1 is MNHNS, CDR2 SASEGT, per germline. The V segment lost 0 bases and the J segment 1 base; nucleotides outside the gene matches: 2. The CDR3 extends over 15 amino acids. CDR3 region: CASSEAGTRSYEQYF. The DNA for the CDR3 is TGTGCCAGCAGTGAAGCAGGGACTAGATCCTACGAGCAGTACTTC.

The J gene is TRBJ2-3, the V gene TRBV6-4; D not certain. In germline, CDR1 is MRHNA, CDR2 SNTAGT. V was clipped by 4 bases and J by 4 bases, with 12 bases between them. The CDR3 covers 14 residues. CDR3 in amino acids: CASSGQLGADTQYF. Here the CDR3 DNA reads TGTGCCAGCAGTGGGCAGCTTGGGGCAGATACGCAGTATTTT.

This sequence joins TRBV10-3 and TRBJ2-7; TRBD1 might be the D (5 bases). V was shortened by 6 bases and J by 3 bases, with 12 bases between the two germline ends. This CDR3 is built from 13 residues. Germline V lookup: CDR1 ENHRY, CDR2 SYGVKD. CDR3 region: CAIRGLTDYEQYF. DNA of the CDR3: TGTGCCATCAGGGGGTTGACAGACTACGAGCAGTACTTC.

This clonotype was recorded at least ten times. V and J are TRBV6-2 or TRBV6-3 and TRBJ2-7, with 7 bases lining up with TRBD2. Trimming at V came to 6 bases and at J to 2 bases, leaving 4 bases not matched to a gene. The CDR3 has 13 amino acids. Germline CDR1 and CDR2: MNHEY and SVGEGT. The CDR3 loop reads CASRREAPYEQYF. DNA for the CDR3: TGTGCCAGCAGACGGGAGGCCCCCTACGAGCAGTACTTC.

In this sample, this clonotype turned up many times. The chain carries TRBV7-2 and TRBJ2-7; D might be TRBD2 (5 bases). Germline V lookup: CDR1 SGHTA, CDR2 FQGNSA. The CDR3 sequence is 14 residues long. The V gene lost 6 bases and the J gene lost 5 bases, with 17 bases spanning the gap. In nucleotides, the CDR3 is TGTGCCAGCAGTTTGGGCGGAGGCTATGACGAGCAGTACTTC. This sequence encodes CASSLGGGYDEQYF.

The table lists this clonotype with a few counts. V usage is TRBV6-5 and J usage is TRBJ2-7, with a possible D match to TRBD1 (6 bases). Between the trimmed V and J ends, which lost 2 bases and 0 bases, there was a span of 8 bases. CDR1 and CDR2 (germline): MNHEY, SVGAGI. CDR3 length: 14 residues. CDR3 sequence: CASSYLRGSYEQYF. In nucleotides, the CDR3 is TGTGCCAGCAGTTACCTCAGGGGCTCCTACGAGCAGTACTTC.

This rearrangement joins TRBV7-9 to TRBJ1-6; tentatively, D is TRBD1 (5 bases). Germline CDR1 and CDR2: SEHNR and FQNEAQ (reference sequence). V was trimmed by 7 bases and J by 10 bases, leaving 17 bases between them. CDR3 length equals 14 residues. The CDR3 spells CASTPTQGGSPLHF. DNA for the CDR3: TGTGCCAGCACCCCTACCCAGGGAGGGTCACCCCTCCACTTT.

This clonotype was counted only a few times. The CDR3 here is CASSPLGDNSPLHF. In nucleotides, the CDR3 is TGTGCCAGCAGCCCCCTTGGGGATAATTCACCCCTCCACTTT. The rearrangement links TRBV4-2 to TRBJ1-6; no reliable D call. Germline values: CDR1 LGHNA, CDR2 YNFKEQ. The length of the CDR3 is 14 residues. Trimming took 4 bases from V and 5 from J, leaving 9 bases between them.

This clonotype was counted only a few times. The J gene is TRBJ2-5, the V gene TRBV20-1; 10 nucleotides align to TRBD2. The V and J ends lost 7 bases and 4 bases, in that order; junction bases with no gene match: 3. The CDR3 is made up of 12 amino acids. The V gene's germline CDR1 is DFQATT and CDR2 SNEGSKA (reference sequence). The DNA for the CDR3 is TGCAGTGGAGCGGGGGGGCGAGAGACCCAGTACTTC. This codes for CSGAGGRETQYF.

To note about this clonotype: An end of the junction does not agree with germline; a read error may underlie this. This chain links TRBV7-9 with TRBJ2-7; 9 bases match TRBD1. This CDR3 spans 12 amino acids. The V gene's germline CDR1 is SEHNR and CDR2 FQNEAQ (reference sequence). The CDR3 bases are TGTGCCAGCAGCGCAACAGGGGGCGCACGGGACTTC. It specifies CASSATGGARDF.

V is TRBV7-2 and J is TRBJ2-1; TRBD2 matches at 10 bases. CDR3 size: 15 residues. V gave up 2 bases and J gave up 7 bases; unmatched junction bases: 5. Germline V CDR1 and CDR2: SGHTA, FQGNSA. CDR3 amino acids: CASSLTSGVGNEQFF. The CDR3 DNA reads TGTGCCAGCAGCTTAACTAGCGGGGTAGGAAATGAGCAGTTCTTC.

This chain uses TRBV12-3 or TRBV12-4 with TRBJ1-2, with 9 bases identical to TRBD1. V dropped 6 bases and J dropped 4; count of bases not matched to a gene: 9. The CDR3 is 15 amino acids. The CDR3 DNA reads TGTGCCAGCAGCCCCGGGACAGGGTCGGTCTATGGCTACACCTTC. This gives the protein CASSPGTGSVYGYTF.

The genes are TRBV4-3 and TRBJ1-2; a weak D match, TRBD1 (6 bases). The V and J ends lost 1 base and 8 bases respectively, with 14 bases between them. CDR3 length: 14 residues. Germline-derived CDR1 and CDR2 are LGHNA and YSLEER. The DNA of the CDR3 is TGCGCCAGCAGCCAAGGCGAAGGGGGAGACGGCTACACCTTC. Amino acid sequence: CASSQGEGGDGYTF.

Concerning this clonotype: A junction boundary mismatches the germline segment, possibly from a read error. The CDR3 is CASNEMNTEAFF. CDR3 coding DNA: TGTGCCAGCAATGAAATGAACACTGAAGCTTTCTTT. The chain joins TRBV2 to TRBJ1-1; D is ambiguous. CDR3 size: 12 residues. Germline CDR1 reads SNHLY; CDR2 reads FYNNEI.

The rearrangement joins TRBV25-1 to TRBJ2-1; 7 nucleotides line up with TRBD2. CDR3 length: 16 residues. The germline CDR1 and CDR2 sequences are MGHDK and SYGVNS. V was clipped by 3 bases and J by 2 bases; unmatched bases: 7. CDR3 sequence: CASSDAGAGAYNEQFF. Written as DNA, the CDR3 is TGTGCCAGCAGTGACGCCGGTGCGGGAGCCTACAATGAGCAGTTCTTC.

V and J are TRBV5-8 and TRBJ1-5; no clear D. Trimming removed 1 base from V and 4 bases from J, with 9 bases in between. The CDR3 contains 14 residues. Germline V lookup: CDR1 SGHTS, CDR2 YDEGEE. This CDR3 reads CASSLLLSNQPQHF. The CDR3 DNA follows: TGTGCCAGCAGCTTGTTACTGTCGAATCAGCCCCAGCATTTT.

This chain links TRBV6-5 with TRBJ1-2, with a weak D call TRBD1 (5 bases). The V end lost 5 bases, the J end lost 6 bases, and 16 bases lay between the germline ends. CDR3 length equals 14 residues. Germline-derived CDR1 and CDR2 are MNHEY and SVGAGI. The CDR3 protein is CASSPILGVDGYTF. The CDR3, as DNA: TGTGCCAGCAGTCCAATTTTGGGGGTTGATGGCTACACCTTC.

This clonotype was found a few times. The chain's CDR3 is CASSLGSQGGTGELFF. CDR3 DNA sequence: TGTGCCAGCAGCTTAGGGTCACAGGGCGGAACCGGGGAGCTGTTTTTT. The rearrangement uses TRBV7-9 and TRBJ2-2; TRBD1 is a possible D gene (6 bases). This CDR3 region has 16 residues. Between the trimmed V and J ends, which lost 1 base and 5 bases, there was a span of 14 bases. Looked up from germline, CDR1 is SEHNR and CDR2 is FQNEAQ (reference sequence).

This chain joins TRBV12-3 or TRBV12-4 and TRBJ2-2, with TRBD1 matching over 8 bases. The CDR3 has 15 amino acids. CDR3 DNA: TGTGTTACCAAGGGACAGGACTCGAACACCGGGGAGCTGTTTTTT. Residues: CVTKGQDSNTGELFF.

This chain's CDR3 is CSVEEEEGLYGYTF. The CDR3 DNA is TGCAGCGTTGAAGAGGAAGAGGGGCTCTATGGCTACACCTTC. This chain joins TRBV29-1 and TRBJ1-2; possibly TRBD1 for D (5 bases). CDR3 length: 14 amino acids. Germline-derived CDR1 and CDR2 are SQVTM and ANQGSEA. Trimming left V 0 bases short and J 4 bases short, with 12 bases between.

J is TRBJ1-5 and V is TRBV6-2 or TRBV6-3, with a tentative D call TRBD1 (5 bases). V was trimmed by 4 bases and J by 2 bases, leaving 12 bases between them. The CDR3 consists of 15 residues. Germline loops: CDR1 MNHEY, CDR2 SVGEGT. The CDR3: CASSSGTLGNQPQHF. The CDR3 DNA is TGTGCCAGCAGTTCCGGGACCCTGGGCAATCAGCCCCAGCATTTT.

This rearrangement joins TRBV5-5 to TRBJ2-6; D is unclear. The CDR3 totals 15 residues. Germline CDR1 reads SGHKS; CDR2 reads YYEKEE (reference sequence). The ends were cut back, 0 bases at V and 0 bases at J, with 4 bases in the middle. Here the CDR3 DNA reads TGTGCCAGCAGCTTGGAGGTCTCTGGGGCCAACGTCCTGACTTTC. Amino acids: CASSLEVSGANVLTF.

The sample holds a few counts of this clonotype. The V call is TRBV5-8, the J call TRBJ2-3, with TRBD1 as a possible D gene (6 bases). Looked up from germline, CDR1 is SGHTS and CDR2 is YDEGEE. The CDR3 covers 18 residues. The germline V and J ends were trimmed by 4 bases and 2 bases, with 23 bases remaining between them. The CDR3, as DNA: TGTGCCAGCAGCGCCTACGGGACACCTAAAAGGCACACAGATACGCAGTATTTT. It specifies CASSAYGTPKRHTDTQYF.

The chain links TRBV4-3 to TRBJ1-5; D possibly corresponds to TRBD1 (5 bases). CDR1 and CDR2 (germline): LGHNA, YSLEER. Trimming pared 0 bases from V and 2 bases from J, leaving 11 bases between. The CDR3 spans 16 residues. The CDR3 DNA sequence: TGCGCCAGCAGCCAAGATTGGCAGGGTGGCAATCAGCCCCAGCATTTT. Residues: CASSQDWQGGNQPQHF.

This clonotype was counted many times. The rearrangement joins TRBV4-3 to TRBJ2-5; 15 nucleotides line up with TRBD2. From germline, CDR1 is LGHNA and CDR2 YSLEER. The CDR3 extends over 20 amino acids. With 1 base clipped from V and 3 bases from J, the junction kept 12 bases outside the gene matches. For the CDR3, the DNA is TGCGCCAGCAGCCAAGTTCCACCGGGACTAGCGGGGGGTCCCGAAGAGACCCAGTACTTC. This translates into CASSQVPPGLAGGPEETQYF.